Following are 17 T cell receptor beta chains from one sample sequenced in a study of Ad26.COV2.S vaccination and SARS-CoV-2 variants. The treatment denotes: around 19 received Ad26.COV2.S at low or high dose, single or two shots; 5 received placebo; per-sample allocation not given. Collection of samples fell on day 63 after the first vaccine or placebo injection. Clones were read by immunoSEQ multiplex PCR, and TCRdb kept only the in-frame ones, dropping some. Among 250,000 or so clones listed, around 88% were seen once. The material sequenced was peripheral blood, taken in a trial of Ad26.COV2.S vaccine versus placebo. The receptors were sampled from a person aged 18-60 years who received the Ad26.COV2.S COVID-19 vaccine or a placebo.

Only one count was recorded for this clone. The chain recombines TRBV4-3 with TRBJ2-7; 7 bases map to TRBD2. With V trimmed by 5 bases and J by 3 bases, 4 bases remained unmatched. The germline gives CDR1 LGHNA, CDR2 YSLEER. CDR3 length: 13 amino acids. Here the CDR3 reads CASSRTSFYEQYF. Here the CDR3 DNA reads TGCGCCAGCAGCAGGACTAGTTTCTACGAGCAGTACTTC.

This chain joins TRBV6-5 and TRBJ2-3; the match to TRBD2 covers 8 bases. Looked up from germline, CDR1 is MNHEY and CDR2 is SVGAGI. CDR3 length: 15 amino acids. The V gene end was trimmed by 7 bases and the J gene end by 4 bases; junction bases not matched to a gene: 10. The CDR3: CASTSGTSPADTQYF. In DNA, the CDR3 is TGTGCCAGCACATCCGGGACTAGTCCGGCAGATACGCAGTATTTT.

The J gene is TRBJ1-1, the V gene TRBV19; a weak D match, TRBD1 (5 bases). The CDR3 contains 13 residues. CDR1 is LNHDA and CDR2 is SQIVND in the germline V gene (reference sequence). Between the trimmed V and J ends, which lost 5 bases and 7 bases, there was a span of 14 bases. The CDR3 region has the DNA TGTGCCAGTAGTGCATCCGGGACGGATGAAGCTTTCTTT. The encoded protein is CASSASGTDEAFF.

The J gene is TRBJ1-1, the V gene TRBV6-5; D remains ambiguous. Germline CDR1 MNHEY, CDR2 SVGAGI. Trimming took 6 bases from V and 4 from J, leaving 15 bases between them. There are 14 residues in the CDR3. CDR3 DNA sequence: TGTGCCAGCAGCTTAGGACGGAAGGGCACTGAAGCTTTCTTT. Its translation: CASSLGRKGTEAFF.

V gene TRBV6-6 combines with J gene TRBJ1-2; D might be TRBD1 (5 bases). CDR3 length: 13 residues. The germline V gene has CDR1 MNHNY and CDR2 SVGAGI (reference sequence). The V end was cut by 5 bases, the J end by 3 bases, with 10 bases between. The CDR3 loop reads CASSLDSHYGYTF. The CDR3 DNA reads TGTGCCAGCAGTCTTGACAGCCACTATGGCTACACCTTC.

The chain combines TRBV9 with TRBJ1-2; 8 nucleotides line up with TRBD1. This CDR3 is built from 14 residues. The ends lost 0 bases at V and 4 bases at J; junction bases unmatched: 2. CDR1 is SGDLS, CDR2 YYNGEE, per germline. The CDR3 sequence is CASSVGQGSYGYTF. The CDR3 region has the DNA TGTGCCAGCAGCGTAGGACAGGGGAGCTATGGCTACACCTTC.

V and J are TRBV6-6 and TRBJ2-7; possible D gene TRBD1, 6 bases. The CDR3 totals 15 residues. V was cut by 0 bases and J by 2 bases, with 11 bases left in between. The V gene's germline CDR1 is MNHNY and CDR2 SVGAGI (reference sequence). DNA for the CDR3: TGTGCCAGCAGTTACTCCCTGGGGGCGACCTACGAGCAGTACTTC. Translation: CASSYSLGATYEQYF.

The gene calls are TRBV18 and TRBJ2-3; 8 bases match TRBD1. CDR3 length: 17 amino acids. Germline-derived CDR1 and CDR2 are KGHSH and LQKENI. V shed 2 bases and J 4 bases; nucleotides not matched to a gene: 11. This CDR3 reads CASSPWPRTGQADTQYF. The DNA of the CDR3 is TGTGCCAGCTCACCATGGCCGCGGACAGGGCAGGCAGATACGCAGTATTTT.

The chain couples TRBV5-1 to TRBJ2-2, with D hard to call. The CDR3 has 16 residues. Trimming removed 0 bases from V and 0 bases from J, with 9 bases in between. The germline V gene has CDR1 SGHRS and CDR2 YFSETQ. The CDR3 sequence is CASSLEGLANTGELFF. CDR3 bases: TGCGCCAGCAGCTTGGAAGGCCTCGCGAACACCGGGGAGCTGTTTTTT.

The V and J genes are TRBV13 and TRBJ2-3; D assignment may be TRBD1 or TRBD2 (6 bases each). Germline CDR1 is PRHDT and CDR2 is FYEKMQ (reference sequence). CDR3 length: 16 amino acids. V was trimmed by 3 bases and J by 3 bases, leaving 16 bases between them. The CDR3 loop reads CASSFSGAGRTDTQYF. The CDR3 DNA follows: TGTGCCAGCAGCTTCTCGGGGGCAGGGAGGACAGATACGCAGTATTTT.

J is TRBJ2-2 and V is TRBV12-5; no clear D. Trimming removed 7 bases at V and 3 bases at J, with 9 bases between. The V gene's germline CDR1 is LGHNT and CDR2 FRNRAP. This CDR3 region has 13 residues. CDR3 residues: CASAPSDTGELFF. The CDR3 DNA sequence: TGTGCTAGTGCCCCTTCGGACACCGGGGAGCTGTTTTTT.

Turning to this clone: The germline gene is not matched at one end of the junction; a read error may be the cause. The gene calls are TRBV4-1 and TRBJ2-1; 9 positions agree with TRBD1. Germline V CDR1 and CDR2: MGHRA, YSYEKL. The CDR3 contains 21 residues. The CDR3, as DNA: TGCGCTAGCAGCCAAGTGTTTGGAGACTCCGGGACAGGGATAAGGAACAATGAGCAGTTCTTC. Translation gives CASSQVFGDSGTGIRNNEQFF.

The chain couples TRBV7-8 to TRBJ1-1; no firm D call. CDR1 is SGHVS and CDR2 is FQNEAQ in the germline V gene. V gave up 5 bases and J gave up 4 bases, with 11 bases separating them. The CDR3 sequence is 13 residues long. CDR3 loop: CASSPRIGTEAFF. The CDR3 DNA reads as TGTGCCAGCAGCCCCAGGATCGGCACTGAAGCTTTCTTT.

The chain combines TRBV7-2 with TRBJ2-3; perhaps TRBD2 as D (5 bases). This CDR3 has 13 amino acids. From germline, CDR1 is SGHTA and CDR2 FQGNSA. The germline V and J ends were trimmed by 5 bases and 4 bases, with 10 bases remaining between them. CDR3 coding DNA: TGTGCCAGCAGCCCCGGAGGACCAGATACGCAGTATTTT. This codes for CASSPGGPDTQYF. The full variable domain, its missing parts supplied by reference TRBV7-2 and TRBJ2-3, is GAGVSQSPSNKVTEKGKDVELRCDPISGHTALYWYRQSLGQGLEFLIYFQGNSAPDKSGLPSDRFSAERTGGSVSTLTIQRTQQEDSAVYLCASSPGGPDTQYFGPGTRLTVL.

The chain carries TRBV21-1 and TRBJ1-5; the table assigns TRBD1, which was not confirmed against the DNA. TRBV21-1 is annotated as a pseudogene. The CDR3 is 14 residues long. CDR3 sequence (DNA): TGTGCTAGCGCCAAAGGGACAGAGAATCAGCCCCAGCATTTT. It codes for CASAKGTENQPQHF.

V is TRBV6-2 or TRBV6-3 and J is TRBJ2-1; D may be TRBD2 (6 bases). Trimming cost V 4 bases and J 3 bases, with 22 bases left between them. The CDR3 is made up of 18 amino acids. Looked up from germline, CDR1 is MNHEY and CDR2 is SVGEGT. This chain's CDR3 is CASSSYPWRGNFYNEQFF. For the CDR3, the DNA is TGTGCCAGCAGTTCTTACCCCTGGAGGGGAAACTTCTACAATGAGCAGTTCTTC.

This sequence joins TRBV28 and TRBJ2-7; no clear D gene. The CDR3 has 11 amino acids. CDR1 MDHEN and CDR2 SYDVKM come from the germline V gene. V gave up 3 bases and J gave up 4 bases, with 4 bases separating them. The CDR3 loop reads CASSFGYEQYV. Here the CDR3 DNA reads TGTGCCAGCAGTTTTGGGTACGAGCAGTACGTC.